The 22 T cell receptor beta chains in this list originate from one sample, sequenced in a study of blood T cell repertoires in COVID-19. Sequenced by immunoSEQ multiplex PCR; TCRdb stores in-frame clones only, minus some. The table includes about 440,000 clones, around 91% detected once. Sequenced sample: PBMCs or T cells enriched from blood (not recorded which). The receptors derive from a man aged 18 to 29 who had recovered from COVID-19.

The genes are TRBV7-3 and TRBJ2-3, with D perhaps matching TRBD2 (6 bases). Germline V gives CDR1 SGHTA, CDR2 FQGTGA. V dropped 5 bases and J dropped 4 bases, with 13 bases sitting between them. The CDR3 has 14 amino acids. The CDR3 protein is CASSPSGGSDTQYF. The CDR3, as DNA: TGTGCCAGCAGCCCCTCCGGAGGGTCAGATACGCAGTATTTT.

The chain recombines TRBV2 with TRBJ2-1; 12 positions agree with TRBD2. This CDR3 contains 15 residues. Trimming cost V 2 bases and J 6 bases; bases outside gene matches: 2. Looked up from germline, CDR1 is SNHLY and CDR2 is FYNNEI. The CDR3 spells CASSETSGRSNEQFF. In DNA, the CDR3 is TGTGCCAGCAGTGAAACTAGCGGGAGGAGCAATGAGCAGTTCTTC.

The chain recombines TRBV14 with TRBJ2-1; D uncertain. The CDR3 spans 14 residues. With 4 bases removed from V and 7 bases from J, the gap between germline ends came to 14 bases. Looked up from germline, CDR1 is SGHDN and CDR2 is FVKESK. CDR3 DNA: TGTGCCAGCAGCCCTCAGCGAGGATCGAATGAGCAGTTCTTC. It translates to CASSPQRGSNEQFF.

J is TRBJ1-1 and V is TRBV6-2 or TRBV6-3; 7 bases map to TRBD1. Germline-derived CDR1 and CDR2 are MNHEY and SVGEGT. The CDR3 consists of 13 residues. V shed 2 bases and J 5 bases; nucleotides not matched to a gene: 2. The CDR3 here is CASSYRGRTEAFF. The DNA for the CDR3 is TGTGCCAGCAGTTACAGGGGGCGAACTGAAGCTTTCTTT.

This clone was found a few times. The CDR3 DNA reads TGCGCCAGCAGTGAGATCATAGGGGGCGCGGCTCGGGAAGCTTTCTTT. This translates into CASSEIIGGAAREAFF. This sequence joins TRBV10-2 and TRBJ1-1; the match to TRBD1 covers 7 bases. Germline V gene sequence: CDR1 WSHSY, CDR2 SAAADI. The V and J ends lost 2 bases and 8 bases, in that order; junction bases with no gene match: 14. This CDR3 has 16 amino acids.

The chain links TRBV5-4 to TRBJ2-1, with D tentatively TRBD2 (5 bases). This CDR3 is built from 13 residues. V lost 4 bases and J lost 3, with 8 bases in between. Germline loops: CDR1 SGHNT, CDR2 YYREEE (reference sequence). CDR3: CASSRDYYNEQFF. DNA of the CDR3: TGTGCCAGCAGCCGTGACTACTACAATGAGCAGTTCTTC.

The chain links TRBV19 to TRBJ2-3; the match to TRBD1 covers 9 bases. Trimming removed 3 bases from V and 3 bases from J; junction bases left unmatched: 4. There are 15 residues in the CDR3. The germline V gene encodes CDR1 LNHDA and CDR2 SQIVND (reference sequence). The CDR3 here is CASSISTGGTDTQYF. CDR3 DNA: TGTGCCAGTAGTATTTCGACAGGGGGTACAGATACGCAGTATTTT.

V is TRBV7-3 and J is TRBJ2-7; D not certain. Germline values: CDR1 SGHTA, CDR2 FQGTGA. The CDR3 totals 14 residues. V lost 2 bases to trimming and J lost 3 bases, with 11 bases between them. The CDR3 nucleotides are TGTGCCAGCAGCTTAGGGCTAACTGTCTACGAGCAGTACTTC. As protein: CASSLGLTVYEQYF.

The chain recombines TRBV4-2 with TRBJ1-5, with D unresolved. V gave up 3 bases and J gave up 6 bases, with 9 bases separating them. Germline-derived CDR1 and CDR2 are LGHNA and YNFKEQ. The CDR3 runs 13 residues. CDR3: CASSQPGSQPQHF. The CDR3 DNA is TGTGCCAGCAGCCAGCCAGGAAGTCAGCCCCAGCATTTT.

The CDR3 nucleotides read TGTGCCAGCAGCTTGGATTTAGCCCCAGGGGCGAAAAACTATGGCTACACCTTC. Encoded protein: CASSLDLAPGAKNYGYTF. The chain is built from TRBV11-2 and TRBJ1-2; D might be TRBD1 (6 bases). The CDR3 is made up of 18 amino acids. Germline CDR1 is SGHAT and CDR2 is FQNNGV. V was pared by 3 bases and J by 2 bases, with 22 bases between.

The chain recombines TRBV5-8 with TRBJ2-7, with 8 bases aligning to TRBD1. Germline trimming cut 2 bases from V and 2 bases from J; bases unmatched to any gene: 6. The CDR3 runs 15 residues. Germline loops: CDR1 SGHTS, CDR2 YDEGEE. Here the CDR3 DNA reads TGTGCCAGCAGCTTAGGACAGGGCTCTACCTACGAGCAGTACTTC. Translated, it gives CASSLGQGSTYEQYF.

The chain is built from TRBV7-6 and TRBJ1-6; D unclear. Trimming took off 8 bases at V and 0 bases at J, with 5 bases between the two ends. CDR3 length: 13 residues. Germline loops: CDR1 SGHVS, CDR2 FNYEAQ. DNA of the CDR3: TGTGCCAGCGGGAGCTCCTATAATTCACCCCTCCACTTT. It specifies CASGSSYNSPLHF.

The V gene is TRBV3-1 (or the pseudogene TRBV3-2), the J gene TRBJ1-4; a possible D gene is TRBD1 (5 bases). Per germline, CDR1 LGHDT and CDR2 YNNKEL (reference sequence). The V end lost 0 bases, the J end lost 13 bases, and 18 bases lay between the germline ends. The CDR3 sequence is 15 residues long. CDR3 in amino acids: CASSQEGHRSMGLFF. The CDR3 coding sequence is TGTGCCAGCAGCCAAGAGGGGCACAGGTCGATGGGACTGTTTTTT.

The rearrangement links TRBV27 to TRBJ2-3; TRBD1 aligns across 8 bases. V gave up 10 bases and J gave up 8 bases; unmatched junction bases: 11. This CDR3 has 13 residues. The germline V gene has CDR1 MNHEY and CDR2 SMNVEV (reference sequence). CDR3 bases: TGTGCCACCAGGACAGGGTCCAGGGGTACGCAGTATTTT. Protein: CATRTGSRGTQYF.

This clone was counted only a few times. The rearrangement links TRBV5-1 to TRBJ1-3; 8 positions agree with TRBD1. Losses at the gene ends were 7 bases for V and 0 bases for J; bases not matched to a gene: 9. CDR1 and CDR2 (germline): SGHRS, YFSETQ. CDR3 length: 16 residues. Written as DNA, the CDR3 is TGCGCCAGCGGGACAGGCCCATTGGGCTCTGGAAACACCATATATTTT. Translating gives CASGTGPLGSGNTIYF.

This chain links TRBV27 with TRBJ2-1; TRBD2 agrees at 9 bases. The J segment lost 8 bases and the V segment lost 6 bases, leaving 17 bases of the junction unmatched. This CDR3 has 17 amino acids. CDR1 and CDR2 from the germline V gene are MNHEY and SMNVEV (reference sequence). The CDR3 region has the DNA TGTGCCAGCAGGAACCTAGCGGGGAGGGTCCTTATTGATGAGCAGTTCTTC. It is translated as CASRNLAGRVLIDEQFF.

The chain links TRBV5-8 to TRBJ2-7; TRBD2 matches at 7 bases. The germline CDR1 and CDR2 sequences are SGHTS and YDEGEE. V trimming: 4 bases; J trimming: 0 bases; junction bases outside the gene matches: 13. This CDR3 contains 17 residues. The CDR3 spells CASSRRLGLTSSYEQYF. In DNA form, the CDR3 reads TGTGCCAGCAGCCGACGCCTGGGACTAACTAGCTCCTACGAGCAGTACTTC.

On this clone: In the same sample, other DNA sequences code for this CDR3. The chain is built from TRBV19 and TRBJ1-1; 8 bases fit TRBD1. CDR3 length: 13 residues. The trim removed 3 bases at V and 5 bases at J, leaving 2 bases unmatched. Germline V gene sequence: CDR1 LNHDA, CDR2 SQIVND (reference sequence). CDR3 residues: CASSIQGATEAFF. CDR3 bases: TGTGCCAGTAGTATTCAGGGGGCTACTGAAGCTTTCTTT.

This clone has just a few counts. The chain links TRBV5-8 to TRBJ2-1, with 15 bases aligning to TRBD2. Germline values: CDR1 SGHTS, CDR2 YDEGEE. Trimming cost V 4 bases and J 8 bases; bases outside gene matches: 7. The CDR3 is 16 residues long. The CDR3 coding sequence is TGTGCCAGCAGCCCCCGGACTAGCGGGAGGGGCCATGAGCAGTTCTTC. It translates to CASSPRTSGRGHEQFF.

The chain couples TRBV5-1 to TRBJ1-6; D not resolved. CDR3 length equals 16 residues. V was shortened by 6 bases and J by 0 bases, with 13 bases between the two germline ends. The germline V gene has CDR1 SGHRS and CDR2 YFSETQ. The chain's CDR3 is CASTFRGYSYNSPLHF. Here the CDR3 DNA reads TGCGCCAGCACCTTTCGGGGTTACTCCTATAATTCACCCCTCCACTTT.

The chain couples TRBV25-1 to TRBJ2-3, with 9 nucleotides matching TRBD1. Germline V gives CDR1 MGHDK, CDR2 SYGVNS. This CDR3 spans 16 amino acids. Trimming removed 3 bases from V and 5 bases from J; junction bases left unmatched: 9. Here the CDR3 reads CASSDIKQGAEDTQYF. DNA for the CDR3: TGTGCCAGCAGTGATATAAAACAGGGGGCAGAAGATACGCAGTATTTT.

This clone has only one observation. V gene TRBV21-1 combines with J gene TRBJ2-1; TRBD2, the D gene given by the table, was not confirmed from the DNA. TRBV21-1 is assigned pseudogene status. The CDR3 is made up of 15 amino acids. Here the CDR3 reads CASNITSGGEDEQFF. The CDR3 bases are TGTGCCAGCAACATCACTAGCGGGGGGGAGGATGAGCAGTTCTTC.